The 5 T cell receptor beta chains reported below all come from one sample, sequenced in a study of blood T cell repertoires in COVID-19. Using immunoSEQ multiplex PCR, the repertoire was profiled, and TCRdb retains in-frame clones only, with some absent. The sample consists of hundreds of thousands of clones, about 80% of them appearing once. Source material: PBMCs or T cells enriched from blood (not recorded which). These TCRs come from a woman between 40 and 50 years old who had been exposed to COVID-19.

This clone was detected once. The chain uses TRBV6-5 and TRBJ2-3; D is ambiguous. V lost 6 bases, J lost 6 bases, and 10 bases lay in between. Per the germline V gene, CDR1 is MNHEY and CDR2 is SVGAGI. The CDR3 length is 12 residues. CDR3 in amino acids: CASSPHGDTQYF. Here the CDR3 DNA reads TGTGCCAGCAGCCCCCATGGCGATACGCAGTATTTT.

This sequence joins TRBV5-1 and TRBJ1-2, with TRBD1 matching over 7 bases. The CDR3 sequence is 14 residues long. The V and J ends lost 3 bases and 0 bases, in that order; junction bases with no gene match: 2. Germline CDR1 SGHRS, CDR2 YFSETQ. The CDR3 sequence is CASSWDSPNYGYTF. The CDR3 DNA reads as TGCGCCAGCAGCTGGGACAGTCCTAACTATGGCTACACCTTC.

The gene calls are TRBV29-1 and TRBJ1-4, with D possibly matching TRBD1 (5 bases). CDR3 length: 14 residues. Trimming cost V 4 bases and J 7 bases, with 16 bases left between them. Germline V gene lookup returns CDR1 SQVTM and CDR2 ANQGSEA. The DNA of the CDR3 is TGCAGCGTTGCAAAGGAGGGACGGGGTGAAAAACTGTTTTTT. Its protein product is CSVAKEGRGEKLFF.

This chain links TRBV3-1 (or the pseudogene TRBV3-2) with TRBJ1-3; D remains unclear. There are 14 residues in the CDR3. Trimming took 0 bases from V and 9 from J, leaving 12 bases between them. Germline assignment: CDR1 LGHDT and CDR2 YNNKEL (reference sequence). CDR3 region: CASSQDRPEGTIYF. As DNA, the CDR3 is TGTGCCAGCAGCCAAGATAGGCCCGAGGGCACCATATATTTT.

This clone occurred once. This CDR3 is CASSGRATFRDYGYTF. Written as DNA, the CDR3 is TGTGCCAGCAGTGGGAGGGCTACTTTTCGGGACTATGGCTACACCTTC. The chain is built from TRBV28 and TRBJ1-2; unclear D gene. V was pared by 5 bases and J by 3 bases, with 19 bases between. The CDR3 length is 16 residues. Germline-derived CDR1 and CDR2 are MDHEN and SYDVKM.